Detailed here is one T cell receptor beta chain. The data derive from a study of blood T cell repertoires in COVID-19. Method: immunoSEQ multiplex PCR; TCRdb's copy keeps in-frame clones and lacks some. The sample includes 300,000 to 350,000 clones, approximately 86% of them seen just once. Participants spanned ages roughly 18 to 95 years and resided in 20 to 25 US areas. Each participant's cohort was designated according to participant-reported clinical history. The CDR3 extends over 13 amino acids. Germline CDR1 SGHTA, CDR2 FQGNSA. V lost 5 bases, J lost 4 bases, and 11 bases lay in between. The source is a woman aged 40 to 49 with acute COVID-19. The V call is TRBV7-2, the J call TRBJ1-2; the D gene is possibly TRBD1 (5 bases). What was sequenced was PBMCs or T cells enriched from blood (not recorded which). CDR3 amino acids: CASSLGRAYGYTF. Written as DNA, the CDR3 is TGTGCCAGCAGCCTGGGCAGGGCCTATGGCTACACCTTC.